This TCR beta chain was profiled in a study of identifying expanded T cells in peripheral blood. Assay: immunoSEQ multiplex PCR; the TCRdb copy retains only in-frame clones and omits some. The sample lists roughly 100,000 clones; 88% were seen once. Study-level points and caveats: Variance in clone template counts between approximately two-week samples significantly increased with total template count across all healthy donors. Differentially abundant clones: about 1.1 between replicates, around 17 at roughly 13 days, 19 to 20 at four.

Of note for this clone: What it binds is unknown.

Healthy donors had no documented immune events, such as infections, while sampled. The clonotype originates from a person aged 18-70 years in good health. Sequencing used blood.

CDR3 protein: CASSLGTTNYGYTF. In DNA form, the CDR3 reads TGTGCCAGCAGTTTAGGGACAACGAACTATGGCTACACCTTC. This sequence joins TRBV28 and TRBJ1-2, with D possibly matching TRBD1 (6 bases). The length of the CDR3 is 14 residues. Deletions cut 2 bases from V and 2 bases from J, with 9 bases between. CDR1 is MDHEN, CDR2 SYDVKM, per germline.